This T cell receptor (beta chain) emerged from a study of blood T cells in healthy people across ages. Study-wide results and caveats: Underestimates were what the diversity estimates from one million T cells were considered to be. There were more naive CD4+ cells and higher diversity in long-lived donors than in aged donors.

Concerning this clonotype: The antigen is undetermined.

Using a J-beta primer mix together with a sample-barcoded 5' primer, a second PCR was run for roughly 6 to 12 cycles. All samples yielded 2.5 million or more CDR3-containing paired-end reads. Each CDR3 protein gets one entry after TCRdb re-called the 5' RACE reads with MiXCR. The sample has 800,000 to 950,000 distinct CDR3 sequences; about 36% are singletons. Germline V gene sequence: CDR1 SQVTM, CDR2 ANQGSEA. This CDR3 is 12 amino acids long. Trimming left V 4 bases short and J 2 bases short, with 8 bases between. The V gene is TRBV29-1, the J gene TRBJ1-2, with D hard to call. The sequencing sample was made of blood. The clonotype originates from a man between 18 and 29 years old in good health. CDR3 nucleotides: TGCAGCGTTGGGGCAGCGAACTATGGCTACACCTTC. Amino acid sequence: CSVGAANYGYTF.